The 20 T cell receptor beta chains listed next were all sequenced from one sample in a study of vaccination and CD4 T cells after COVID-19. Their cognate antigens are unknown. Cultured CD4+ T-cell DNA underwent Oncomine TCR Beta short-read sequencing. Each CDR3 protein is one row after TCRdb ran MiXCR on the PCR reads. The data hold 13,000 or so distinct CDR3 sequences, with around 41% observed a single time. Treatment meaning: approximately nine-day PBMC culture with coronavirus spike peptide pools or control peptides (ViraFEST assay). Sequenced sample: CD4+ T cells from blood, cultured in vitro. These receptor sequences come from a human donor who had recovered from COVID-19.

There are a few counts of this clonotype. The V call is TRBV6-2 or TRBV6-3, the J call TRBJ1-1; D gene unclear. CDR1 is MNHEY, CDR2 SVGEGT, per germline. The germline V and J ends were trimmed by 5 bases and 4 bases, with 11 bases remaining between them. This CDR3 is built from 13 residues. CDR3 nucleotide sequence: TGTGCCAGCAGTCGGGGTACGAGCACTGAAGCTTTCTTT. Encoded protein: CASSRGTSTEAFF.

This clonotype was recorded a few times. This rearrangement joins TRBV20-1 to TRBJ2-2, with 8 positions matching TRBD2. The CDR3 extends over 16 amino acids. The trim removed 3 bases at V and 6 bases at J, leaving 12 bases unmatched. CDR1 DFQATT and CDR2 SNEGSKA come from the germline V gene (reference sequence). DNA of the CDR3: TGCAGTGCTAGCTCCTCCGGGAGGGCTTTATCCGGGGAGCTGTTTTTT. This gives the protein CSASSSGRALSGELFF.

The CDR3 DNA sequence: TGTGCCAGCAGCGGACGCTGGACAGGGCTTGGCAACACCATATATTTT. Its protein is CASSGRWTGLGNTIYF. This rearrangement joins TRBV7-8 to TRBJ1-3; TRBD1 matches at 8 bases. The CDR3 extends over 16 amino acids. Germline CDR1 SGHVS, CDR2 FQNEAQ. The junction had 13 bases not matched to a gene; V was cut back by 5 bases and J by 7 bases.

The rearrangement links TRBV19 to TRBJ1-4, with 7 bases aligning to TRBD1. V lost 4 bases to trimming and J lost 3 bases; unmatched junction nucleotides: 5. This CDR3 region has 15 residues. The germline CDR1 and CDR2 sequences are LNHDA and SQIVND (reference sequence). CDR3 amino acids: CASSTPTGPNEKLFF. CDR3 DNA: TGTGCCAGTAGTACGCCGACAGGGCCTAATGAAAAACTGTTTTTT. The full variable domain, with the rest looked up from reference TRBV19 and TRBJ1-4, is DGGITQSPKYLFRKEGQNVTLSCEQNLNHDAMYWYRQDPGQGLRLIYYSQIVNDFQKGDIAEGYSVSREKKESFPLTVTSAQKNPTAFYLCASSTPTGPNEKLFFGSGTQLSVL.

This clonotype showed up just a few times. The CDR3 loop reads CAIGTSGQETQYF. The CDR3 nucleotides read TGTGCCATAGGGACTAGCGGACAAGAGACCCAGTACTTC. The rearrangement links TRBV27 to TRBJ2-5; 11 bases agree with TRBD2. Germline loops: CDR1 MNHEY, CDR2 SMNVEV (reference sequence). Germline trimming cut 10 bases from V and 2 bases from J; bases unmatched to any gene: 3. The CDR3 covers 13 residues.

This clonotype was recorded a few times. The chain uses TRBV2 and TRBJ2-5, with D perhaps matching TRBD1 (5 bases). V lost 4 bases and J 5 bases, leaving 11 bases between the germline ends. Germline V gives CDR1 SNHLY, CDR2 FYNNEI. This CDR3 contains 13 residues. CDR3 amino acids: CASSVSPGETQYF. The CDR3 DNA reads TGTGCCAGCAGTGTTTCCCCAGGGGAGACCCAGTACTTC.

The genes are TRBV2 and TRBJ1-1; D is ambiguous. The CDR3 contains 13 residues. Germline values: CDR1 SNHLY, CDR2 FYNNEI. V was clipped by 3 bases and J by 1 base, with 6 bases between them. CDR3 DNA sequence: TGTGCCAGCAGTGATCGGGGGAACACTGAAGCTTTCTTT. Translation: CASSDRGNTEAFF. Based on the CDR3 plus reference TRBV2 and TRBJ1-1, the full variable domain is EPEVTQTPSHQVTQMGQEVILRCVPISNHLYFYWYRQILGQKVEFLVSFYNNEISEKSEIFDDQFSVERPDGSNFTLKIRSTKLEDSAMYFCASSDRGNTEAFFGQGTRLTVV.

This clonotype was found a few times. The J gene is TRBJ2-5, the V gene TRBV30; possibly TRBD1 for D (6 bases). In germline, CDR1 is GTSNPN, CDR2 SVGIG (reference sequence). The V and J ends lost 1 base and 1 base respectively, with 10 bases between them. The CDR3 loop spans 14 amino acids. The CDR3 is CAWSGGQFQETQYF. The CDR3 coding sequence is TGTGCCTGGAGTGGAGGACAGTTCCAAGAGACCCAGTACTTC.

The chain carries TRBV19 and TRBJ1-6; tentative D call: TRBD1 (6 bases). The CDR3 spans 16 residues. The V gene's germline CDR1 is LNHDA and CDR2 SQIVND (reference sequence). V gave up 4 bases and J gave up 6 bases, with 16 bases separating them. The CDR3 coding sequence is TGTGCCAGTAGTACAGGAGACAGGCGAACTAATTCACCCCTCCACTTT. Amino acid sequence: CASSTGDRRTNSPLHF.

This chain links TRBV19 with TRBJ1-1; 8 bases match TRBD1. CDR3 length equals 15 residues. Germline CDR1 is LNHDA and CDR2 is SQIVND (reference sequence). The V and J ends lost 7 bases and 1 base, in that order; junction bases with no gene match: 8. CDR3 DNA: TGTGCCAGTATCATAGGTCAGGGGGCGAACACTGAAGCTTTCTTT. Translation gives CASIIGQGANTEAFF.

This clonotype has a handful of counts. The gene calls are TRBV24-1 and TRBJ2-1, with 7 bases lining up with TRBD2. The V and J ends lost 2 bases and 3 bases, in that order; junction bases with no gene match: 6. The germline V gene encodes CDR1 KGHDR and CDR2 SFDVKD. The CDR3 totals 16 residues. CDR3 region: CATSDYRGGVYNEQFF. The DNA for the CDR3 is TGTGCCACCAGTGATTATCGGGGAGGGGTCTACAATGAGCAGTTCTTC.

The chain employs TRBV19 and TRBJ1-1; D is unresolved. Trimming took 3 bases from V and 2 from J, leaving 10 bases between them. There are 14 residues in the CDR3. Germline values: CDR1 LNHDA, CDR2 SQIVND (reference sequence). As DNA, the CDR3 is TGTGCCAGTAGTATCCCCCTATCTAACACTGAAGCTTTCTTT. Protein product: CASSIPLSNTEAFF.

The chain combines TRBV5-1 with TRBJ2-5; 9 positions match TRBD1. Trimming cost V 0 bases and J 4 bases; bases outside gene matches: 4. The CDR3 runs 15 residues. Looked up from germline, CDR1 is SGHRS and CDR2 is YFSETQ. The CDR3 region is CASSLGQGGGETQYF. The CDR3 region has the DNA TGCGCCAGCAGCTTGGGACAGGGGGGAGGAGAGACCCAGTACTTC.

CDR3 protein: CASILEVRSWQPQHF. CDR3 coding DNA: TGTGCCAGTATCCTCGAGGTCCGGTCTTGGCAGCCCCAGCATTTT. The chain joins TRBV19 to TRBJ1-5; D is unresolved. This CDR3 has 15 residues. Germline CDR1 LNHDA, CDR2 SQIVND (reference sequence). Trimming left V 7 bases short and J 7 bases short, with 20 bases between.

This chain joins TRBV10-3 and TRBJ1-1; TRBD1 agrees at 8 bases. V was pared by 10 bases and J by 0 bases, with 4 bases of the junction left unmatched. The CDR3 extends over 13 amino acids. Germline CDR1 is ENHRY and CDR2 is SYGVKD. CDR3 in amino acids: CATRGLVNTEAFF. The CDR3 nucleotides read TGTGCCACCAGGGGGCTGGTGAACACTGAAGCTTTCTTT.

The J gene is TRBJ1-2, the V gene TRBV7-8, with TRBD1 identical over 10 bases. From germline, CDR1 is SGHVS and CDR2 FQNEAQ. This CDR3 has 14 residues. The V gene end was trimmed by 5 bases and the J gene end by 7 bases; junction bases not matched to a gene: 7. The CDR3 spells CASSTDRGLSGYTF. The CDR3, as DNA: TGTGCCAGCAGCACCGACAGGGGGCTAAGTGGCTACACCTTC. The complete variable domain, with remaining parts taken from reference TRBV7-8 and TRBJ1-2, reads GAGVSQSPRYKVAKRGQDVALRCDPISGHVSLFWYQQALGQGPEFLTYFQNEAQLDKSGLPSDRFFAERPEGSVSTLKIQRTQQEDSAVYLCASSTDRGLSGYTFGSGTRLTVV.

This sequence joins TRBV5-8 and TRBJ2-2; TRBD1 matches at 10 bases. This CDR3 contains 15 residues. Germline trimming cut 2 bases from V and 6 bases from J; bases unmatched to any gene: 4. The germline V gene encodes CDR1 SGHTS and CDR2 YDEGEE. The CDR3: CASSLWTGGSGELFF. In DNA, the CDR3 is TGTGCCAGCAGCTTATGGACAGGGGGTTCCGGGGAGCTGTTTTTT.

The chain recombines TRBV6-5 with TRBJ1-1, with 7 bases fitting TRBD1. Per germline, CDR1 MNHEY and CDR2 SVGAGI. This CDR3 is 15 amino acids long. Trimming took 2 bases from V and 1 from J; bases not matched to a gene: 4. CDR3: CASSYEGAANTEAFF. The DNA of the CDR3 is TGTGCCAGCAGTTACGAGGGGGCCGCGAACACTGAAGCTTTCTTT.

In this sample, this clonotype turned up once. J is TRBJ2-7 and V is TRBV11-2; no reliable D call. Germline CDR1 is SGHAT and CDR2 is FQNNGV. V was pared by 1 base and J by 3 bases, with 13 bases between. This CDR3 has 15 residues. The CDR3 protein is CASSLVKGRVYEQYF. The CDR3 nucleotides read TGTGCCAGCAGCTTAGTAAAGGGAAGGGTCTACGAGCAGTACTTC. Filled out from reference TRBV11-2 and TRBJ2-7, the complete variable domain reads EAGVAQSPRYKIIEKRQSVAFWCNPISGHATLYWYQQILGQGPKLLIQFQNNGVVDDSQLPKDRFSAERLKGVDSTLKIQPAKLEDSAVYLCASSLVKGRVYEQYFGPGTRLTVT.

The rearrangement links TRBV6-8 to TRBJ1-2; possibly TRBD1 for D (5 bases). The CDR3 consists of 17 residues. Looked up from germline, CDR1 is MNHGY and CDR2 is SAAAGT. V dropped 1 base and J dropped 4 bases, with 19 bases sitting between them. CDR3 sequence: CASSYWPPGYRLYGYTF. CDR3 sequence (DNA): TGTGCCAGCAGTTACTGGCCCCCAGGGTACAGGCTCTATGGCTACACCTTC.